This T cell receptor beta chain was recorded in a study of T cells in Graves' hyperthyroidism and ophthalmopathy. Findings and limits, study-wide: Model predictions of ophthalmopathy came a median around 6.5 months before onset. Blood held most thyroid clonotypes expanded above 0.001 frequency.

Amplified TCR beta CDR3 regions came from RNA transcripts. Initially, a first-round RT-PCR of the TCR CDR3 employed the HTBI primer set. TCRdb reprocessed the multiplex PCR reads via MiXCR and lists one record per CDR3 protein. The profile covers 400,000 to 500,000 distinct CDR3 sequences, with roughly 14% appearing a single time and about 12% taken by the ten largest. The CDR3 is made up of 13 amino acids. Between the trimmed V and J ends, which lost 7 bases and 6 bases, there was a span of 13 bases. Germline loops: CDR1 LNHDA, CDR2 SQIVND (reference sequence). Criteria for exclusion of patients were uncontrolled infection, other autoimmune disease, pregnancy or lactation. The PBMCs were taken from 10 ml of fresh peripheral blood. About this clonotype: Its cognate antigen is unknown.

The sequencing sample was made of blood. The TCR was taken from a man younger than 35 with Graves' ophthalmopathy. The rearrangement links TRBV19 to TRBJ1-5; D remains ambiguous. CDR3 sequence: CASTPAGGQPQHF. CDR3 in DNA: TGTGCCAGTACCCCCGCCGGCGGTCAGCCCCAGCATTTT.